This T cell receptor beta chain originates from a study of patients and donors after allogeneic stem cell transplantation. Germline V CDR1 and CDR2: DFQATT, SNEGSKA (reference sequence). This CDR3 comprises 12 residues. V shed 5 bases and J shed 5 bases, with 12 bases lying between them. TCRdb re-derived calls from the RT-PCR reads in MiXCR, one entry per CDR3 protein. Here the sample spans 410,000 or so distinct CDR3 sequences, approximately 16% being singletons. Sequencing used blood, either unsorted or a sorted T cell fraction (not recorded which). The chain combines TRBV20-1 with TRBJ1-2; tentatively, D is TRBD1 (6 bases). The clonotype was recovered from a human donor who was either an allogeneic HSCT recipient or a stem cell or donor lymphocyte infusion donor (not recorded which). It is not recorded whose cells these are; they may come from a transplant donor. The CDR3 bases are TGCAGTGCTTATACAGGGCAATATGGCTACACCTTC. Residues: CSAYTGQYGYTF.